Given below is one T cell receptor (beta chain) in context. These data are taken from a study of blood T cells in healthy people across ages. Each sample used at least 6.5 million PBMCs. With a J-beta primer mix and a sample-barcoded 5' primer, a second PCR ran about 6 to 11 cycles. TCRdb re-called the 5' RACE reads with MiXCR, one entry per CDR3 protein. Of over a million distinct CDR3 sequences detected, more than 40% appear once; the ten largest clones hold around 18%. The sample consisted of blood. The clonotype originates from a woman aged 55 to 70 in good health.

DNA of the CDR3: TGCGCCAGCAGCCCTGGGACAGGGATCGCCAGGGGCTATGGCTACACCTTC. It encodes CASSPGTGIARGYGYTF. J is TRBJ1-2 and V is TRBV5-1; TRBD1 matches at 9 bases. CDR3 length equals 17 residues. The V segment lost 4 bases and the J segment 4 bases; nucleotides outside the gene matches: 14. Germline-derived CDR1 and CDR2 are SGHRS and YFSETQ.